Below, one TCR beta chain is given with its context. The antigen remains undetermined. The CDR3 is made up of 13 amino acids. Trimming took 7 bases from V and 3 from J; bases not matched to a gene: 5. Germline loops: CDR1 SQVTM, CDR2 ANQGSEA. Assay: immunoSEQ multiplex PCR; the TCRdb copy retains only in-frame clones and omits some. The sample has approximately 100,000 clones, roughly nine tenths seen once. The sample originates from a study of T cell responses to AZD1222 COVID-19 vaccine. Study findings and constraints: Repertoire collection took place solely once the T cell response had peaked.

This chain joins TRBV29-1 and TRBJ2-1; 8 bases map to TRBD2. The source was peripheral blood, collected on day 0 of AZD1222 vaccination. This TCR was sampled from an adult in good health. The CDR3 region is CSGLTSGYNEQFF. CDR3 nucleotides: TGCAGCGGCCTTACTAGCGGCTACAATGAGCAGTTCTTC.